This T cell receptor (beta chain) was profiled in a study of shared clonotypes between healthy human individuals. Broader study findings: In a handful of donors, around 5% of naive CD4 clonotypes appeared in common. Non-shared clonotypes had lower generation probabilities than those shared by all four donors.

The table came from immunoSEQ multiplex PCR; TCRdb's copy has only in-frame clones and leaves some out. The sample holds about 2.3 million clones, less than 95% seen once. To note about this clone: As yet, its antigen is unknown.

The CDR3 contains 15 residues. V was cut by 3 bases and J by 3 bases, with 12 bases left in between. CDR1 is MNHNS, CDR2 SASEGT, per germline. What was sequenced was naive CD4+ T cells from PBMCs. Subset given: CD45RA+ positively selected. This chain joins TRBV6-1 and TRBJ1-3; unclear D gene. The sequence came from a man younger than 35 in good health. Some clones in this sample may be carry-over from other donors' samples. The CDR3 nucleotides are TGTGCCAGCAGTGAGATACTAGGACGTGGAAACACCATATATTTT. Its protein product is CASSEILGRGNTIYF.